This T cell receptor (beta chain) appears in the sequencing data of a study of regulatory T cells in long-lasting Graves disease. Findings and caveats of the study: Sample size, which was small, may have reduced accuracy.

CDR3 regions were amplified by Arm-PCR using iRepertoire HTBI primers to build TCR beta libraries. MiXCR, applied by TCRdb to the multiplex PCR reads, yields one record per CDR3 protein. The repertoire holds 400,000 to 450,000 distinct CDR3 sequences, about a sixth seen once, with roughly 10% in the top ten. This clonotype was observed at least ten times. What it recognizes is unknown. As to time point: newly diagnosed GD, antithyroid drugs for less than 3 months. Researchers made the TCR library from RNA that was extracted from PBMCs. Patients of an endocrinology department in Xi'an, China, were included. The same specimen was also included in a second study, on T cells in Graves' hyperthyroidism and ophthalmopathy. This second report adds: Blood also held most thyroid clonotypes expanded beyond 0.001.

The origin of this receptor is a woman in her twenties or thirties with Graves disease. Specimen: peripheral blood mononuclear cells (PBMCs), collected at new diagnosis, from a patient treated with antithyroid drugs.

The chain's CDR3 is CASSPRSYGYTF. CDR3 nucleotide sequence: TGTGCCAGCAGCCCCAGGAGCTATGGCTACACCTTC. The chain combines TRBV28 with TRBJ1-2; D is unresolved. Germline V gives CDR1 MDHEN, CDR2 SYDVKM. CDR3 size: 12 residues. The V and J ends lost 6 bases and 4 bases respectively, with 9 bases between them.